There are many counts of the clone carrying this T cell receptor beta chain. The sample is drawn from a study of blood T cells in healthy people across ages. Study-wide background: Template switching picked up about one barcoded beta molecule for each two T cells.

Combining a sample-barcoded 5' primer with a J-beta primer mix, a second PCR ran for roughly 6 to 12 cycles. TCRdb analysed the 5' RACE reads with MiXCR anew, one entry per CDR3 protein. This repertoire shows about 1.4 million distinct CDR3 sequences, approximately 59% found once; its top ten account for 6.5% to 8.5%. The sequence came from a young man in good health. What was sequenced was blood.

DNA for the CDR3: TGTGCCAGCAGCCCCCCGTTCCGGATGGGAAACACCATATATTTT. It translates to CASSPPFRMGNTIYF. The chain couples TRBV7-9 to TRBJ1-3; D is ambiguous. The CDR3 is 15 residues long. The V end lost 5 bases, the J end lost 4 bases, and 15 bases lay between the germline ends. Germline CDR1 and CDR2: SEHNR and FQNEAQ (reference sequence).